This is a list of T cell receptor beta chains from one sample in a study of blood T cell repertoires in COVID-19. Sequenced by immunoSEQ multiplex PCR; TCRdb stores in-frame clones only, minus some. The table lists more than 300,000 clones, over 85% of them singletons, with over 9% in the top ten. The sequenced sample consisted of PBMCs or T cells enriched from blood (not recorded which). These receptors originate from a young woman who had recovered from COVID-19. Each CDR3 is given with its conserved first and last residue. Fields, in order: clone size, V gene, J gene, D gene, CDR3 DNA, CDR3 protein. D genes are given only for firm matches. Expanded clones are given a class, and other clones once, few, many or no size at all.

>.|TRBV19|TRBJ2-5|TRBD1
TGTGCCAGTAGTATAGATTCGGCAGGGGGAATAGAGACCCAGTACTTC
CASSIDSAGGIETQYF
>.|TRBV7-3|TRBJ2-1|TRBD2
TGTGCCAGCAGCTTAATTCCTAGCGGGAGGGGACTTACCTACAATGAGCAGTTCTTC
CASSLIPSGRGLTYNEQFF
>.|TRBV6-5|TRBJ2-7|.
TGTGCCAGCATCGACGTAGGGGGAAGCTCCTACGAGCAGTACTTC
CASIDVGGSSYEQYF
>.|TRBV7-9|TRBJ1-1|TRBD1
TGTGCCAGCAGCACAGGGGGCACTGAAGCTTTCTTT
CASSTGGTEAFF
>.|TRBV9|TRBJ2-2|TRBD2
TGTGCCAGCAGCATAAACCCTAGCGGGAGCCTGAACACCGGGGAGCTGTTTTTT
CASSINPSGSLNTGELFF
>.|TRBV18|TRBJ2-7|.
TGTGCCAGCTCACCACCGAAGGGGAAGAGGGAGCAGTACTTC
CASSPPKGKREQYF
>.|TRBV6-5|TRBJ1-1|.
TGTGCCAGCAGTTACTCGCGTGCGACTGAAGCTTTCTTT
CASSYSRATEAFF
>.|TRBV7-3|TRBJ2-1|.
TGTGCCAGCAGTCCGACTAGTATAGGCAATGAGCAGTTCTTC
CASSPTSIGNEQFF
>.|TRBV19|TRBJ1-5|TRBD1
TGTGCCAGTAGCCAGACAGGGAATAGCAATCAGCCCCAGCATTTT
CASSQTGNSNQPQHF
>.|TRBV7-2|TRBJ2-7|TRBD2
TGTGCCAGCAGCTTCGAGGGACTAGCGGGAGTGCGGGAGCAGTACTTC
CASSFEGLAGVREQYF
>.|TRBV5-1|TRBJ2-7|.
TGCGCCAGCAGCTTGGCCTCCGGGACATCCTACGAGCAGTACTTC
CASSLASGTSYEQYF
>.|TRBV7-6|TRBJ2-1|.
TGTGCCAGCAGCCCAGGGACCTACAATGAGCAGTTCTTC
CASSPGTYNEQFF
>.|TRBV18|TRBJ1-1|.
TGTGCCAGCTCACCACGAGAGGGCACGGGGGACACTGAAGCTTTCTTT
CASSPREGTGDTEAFF
>.|TRBV19|TRBJ1-4|.
TGTGCCAGTAATACCGTACAGGGAGTTGGTGAAAAACTGTTTTTT
CASNTVQGVGEKLFF
>.|TRBV5-4|TRBJ1-6|TRBD1
TGTGCCAGCAGCTTGGTGGGACAGATGAATTCACCCCTCCACTTT
CASSLVGQMNSPLHF
>.|TRBV7-2|TRBJ2-5|.
TGTGCCAGCAGCTTATCCCCAAAAGAGACCCAGTACTTC
CASSLSPKETQYF
>.|TRBV10-3|TRBJ1-5|.
TGTGCCATCAGTGAGCAGGGCTTGCAGCCCCAGCATTTT
CAISEQGLQPQHF
>.|TRBV28|TRBJ2-3|.
TGTGCCAGCACCGCAAGCGGGTATGGAGATACGCAGTATTTT
CASTASGYGDTQYF
>.|TRBV3-1/TRBV3-2|TRBJ2-1|TRBD2
TGTGCCACACAGAATAGCGGACTAGCGGGAGATGAGCAGTTCTTC
CATQNSGLAGDEQFF
>few|TRBV9|TRBJ1-2|.
TGTGCCAGCAGCCCGAGAGGGGGCTATGGCTACACCTTC
CASSPRGGYGYTF
>.|TRBV10-3|TRBJ1-1|TRBD1
TGTGCCATCAGCCCTAGACAGGGGTTGGTCACTGAAGCTTTCTTT
CAISPRQGLVTEAFF
>once|TRBV19|TRBJ2-7|.
TGTGCCAGTAGTTCGCCCGGACAGGGAGGGTCCTACGAGCAGTACTTC
CASSSPGQGGSYEQYF
>.|TRBV7-2|TRBJ2-7|.
TGTGCCAGCAGCTCCCAGATGATGCAGTACTTC
CASSSQMMQYF
>.|TRBV28|TRBJ2-7|TRBD2
TGTGCCAGCAGCTCCCGCTCGGGGGGTACGTGGTCCTACGAGCAGTACTTC
CASSSRSGGTWSYEQYF
>.|TRBV6-1|TRBJ2-7|.
TGTGCCAGCAGTGACGTAGATTTTCCCACCTACGAGCAGTACTTC
CASSDVDFPTYEQYF
>.|TRBV30|TRBJ2-1|.
TGTGCCTGGAAACTGTGTGATCTAATTTACCCCGGCAATGAGCAGTTCTTC
CAWKLCDLIYPGNEQFF
>.|TRBV3-1/TRBV3-2|TRBJ2-1|TRBD2
TGTGCCAGCAGCCAAGGTACACTAGCGGGTGAGCAGTTCTTC
CASSQGTLAGEQFF
>.|TRBV18|TRBJ1-5|.
TGTGCCAGCTCACCGGCGGATCAGCCCCAGCATTTT
CASSPADQPQHF
>.|TRBV19|TRBJ1-1|TRBD1
TGTGCCAGTACCCCACAGGGGGGCTACACTGAAGCTTTCTTT
CASTPQGGYTEAFF
>.|TRBV4-3|TRBJ2-3|TRBD2
TGCGCCAGCAGCCAAGTGGCCACGGGAGGGCGGGCAGATACGCAGTATTTT
CASSQVATGGRADTQYF
>.|TRBV7-7|TRBJ2-1|TRBD1
TGTGCTAGCACCACCGGGACAGGGTTACTCAATGAGCAGTTCTTC
CASTTGTGLLNEQFF
>.|TRBV7-2|TRBJ2-7|.
TGTGCCAGCAGCTTAGGAGGGAATTCCTACGAGCAGTACTTC
CASSLGGNSYEQYF
>.|TRBV30|TRBJ1-2|.
TGTGCCTGGAGTCCCGGGGGGGGTGGCTACACCTTC
CAWSPGGGGYTF
>.|TRBV30|TRBJ2-1|.
TGTGCCTGGAGTGGGACTCATGAGCAGTTCTTC
CAWSGTHEQFF